Shown below are 28 T cell receptor beta chains from a single sample sequenced in a study of T-cell memory formation after mild COVID-19. TCRdb ran MiXCR on the 5' RACE reads and lists one entry per CDR3 protein. The sample shows just under 550,000 distinct CDR3 sequences, about a fifth of them seen only once. Material for sequencing was PBMCs or a T cell subset sorted from them (not recorded which). Source of these receptors: an adult woman who had mild COVID-19 (a few samples of this study predate the infection). Cell type and time point are not known.

This clonotype was picked up many times. The rearrangement uses TRBV5-1 and TRBJ1-2; D is uncertain. This CDR3 has 13 residues. V was clipped by 0 bases and J by 4 bases, with 7 bases between them. Germline V gene sequence: CDR1 SGHRS, CDR2 YFSETQ. Here the CDR3 DNA reads TGCGCCAGCAGCTTGGGACACGGCTATGGCTACACCTTC. Encoded protein: CASSLGHGYGYTF.

This clonotype was seen a handful of times. The chain is built from TRBV6-5 and TRBJ2-7; 12 bases map to TRBD1. Unmatched junction bases numbered 3, after V lost 4 bases and J lost 5 bases. The CDR3 loop spans 14 amino acids. Germline loops: CDR1 MNHEY, CDR2 SVGAGI. The CDR3 is CASSWDRGLDEQYF. The CDR3 nucleotides are TGTGCCAGCAGTTGGGACAGGGGGCTCGACGAGCAGTACTTC.

In nucleotides, the CDR3 is TGTGCCAGCAGTTTAAGGCGGGCCAATGAGCAGTTCTTC. Amino acids: CASSLRRANEQFF. The chain carries TRBV6-5 and TRBJ2-1; tentative D call: TRBD2 (5 bases). V lost 4 bases, J lost 6 bases, and 10 bases lay in between. The CDR3 consists of 13 residues. In germline, CDR1 is MNHEY, CDR2 SVGAGI.

The V and J genes are TRBV7-8 and TRBJ2-5; TRBD2 matches 9 bases. With 5 bases clipped from V and 1 base from J, the junction kept 8 bases outside the gene matches. The CDR3 sequence is 16 residues long. Germline CDR1 reads SGHVS; CDR2 reads FQNEAQ. In DNA form, the CDR3 reads TGTGCCAGCAGCCCGCGCGGGGGGGCCGCCCAAGAGACCCAGTACTTC. Amino acid sequence: CASSPRGGAAQETQYF. The full variable domain, its missing parts supplied by reference TRBV7-8 and TRBJ2-5, is GAGVSQSPRYKVAKRGQDVALRCDPISGHVSLFWYQQALGQGPEFLTYFQNEAQLDKSGLPSDRFFAERPEGSVSTLKIQRTQQEDSAVYLCASSPRGGAAQETQYFGPGTRLLVL.

This clonotype was observed a handful of times. The chain is built from TRBV2 and TRBJ2-1; 12 bases fit TRBD1. Looked up from germline, CDR1 is SNHLY and CDR2 is FYNNEI. The CDR3 extends over 17 amino acids. V shed 6 bases and J 7 bases; nucleotides not matched to a gene: 13. CDR3 coding DNA: TGTGCCAGCAGACTTGACAACTGGGGACAGGGGGCAAATGAGCAGTTCTTC. As protein: CASRLDNWGQGANEQFF. The whole variable domain, remainder taken from reference TRBV2 and TRBJ2-1, is EPEVTQTPSHQVTQMGQEVILRCVPISNHLYFYWYRQILGQKVEFLVSFYNNEISEKSEIFDDQFSVERPDGSNFTLKIRSTKLEDSAMYFCASRLDNWGQGANEQFFGPGTRLTVL.

V gene TRBV12-3 or TRBV12-4 combines with J gene TRBJ1-2; D not resolved. Trimming pared 4 bases from V and 6 bases from J, leaving 9 bases between. CDR3 length: 12 residues. The CDR3 DNA reads TGTGCCAGCAGTTGGTATCTCAATGGCTACACCTTC. As protein: CASSWYLNGYTF.

This clonotype came up a few times. The DNA of the CDR3 is TGTGCCAGCAGCGAAACGGGGGGGCCTTTTTTCGCAGATACGCAGTATTTT. Translation gives CASSETGGPFFADTQYF. This chain links TRBV12-3 or TRBV12-4 with TRBJ2-3, with 8 bases fitting TRBD2. With V trimmed by 6 bases and J by 4 bases, 15 bases remained unmatched. The CDR3 is made up of 17 amino acids.

This chain joins TRBV15 and TRBJ2-2, with 7 bases matching TRBD1. In germline, CDR1 is LNHNV, CDR2 YYDKDF (reference sequence). This CDR3 spans 16 amino acids. V lost 1 base to trimming and J lost 5 bases; unmatched junction nucleotides: 7. The CDR3 protein is CATSRGGQGETGELFF. The CDR3 bases are TGTGCCACCAGCAGAGGGGGGCAGGGGGAGACCGGGGAGCTGTTTTTT.

The rearrangement links TRBV20-1 to TRBJ2-1; D remains unclear. Germline V lookup: CDR1 DFQATT, CDR2 SNEGSKA (reference sequence). The CDR3 has 16 amino acids. Trimming took off 1 base at V and 0 bases at J, with 13 bases between the two ends. CDR3 sequence reads: CSARAGWSSSYNEQFF. For the CDR3, the DNA is TGCAGTGCTAGAGCTGGTTGGAGCAGCTCCTACAATGAGCAGTTCTTC.

This clonotype has only one observation. V is TRBV6-2 or TRBV6-3 and J is TRBJ1-5; no definite D call. The V end was cut by 2 bases, the J end by 4 bases, with 30 bases between. This CDR3 comprises 21 residues. Germline lookup yields CDR1 MNHEY and CDR2 SVGEGT. CDR3 protein: CASSYTRGQSQGNYPNQPQHF. As DNA, the CDR3 is TGTGCCAGCAGTTACACGCGAGGGCAGTCCCAAGGCAATTACCCTAATCAGCCCCAGCATTTT.

This clonotype was seen just once. This rearrangement joins TRBV27 to TRBJ1-2; possibly TRBD1 for D (6 bases). Germline lookup yields CDR1 MNHEY and CDR2 SMNVEV (reference sequence). CDR3 length: 13 amino acids. Trimming pared 6 bases from V and 7 bases from J, leaving 15 bases between. The CDR3 region is CASRPRQGLGYTF. The CDR3 DNA reads as TGTGCCAGCAGACCGCGCCAGGGGCTTGGCTACACCTTC.

The chain uses TRBV20-1 and TRBJ1-1; a possible D gene is TRBD1 (6 bases). CDR3 length: 13 residues. The germline gives CDR1 DFQATT, CDR2 SNEGSKA (reference sequence). V dropped 5 bases and J dropped 6 bases, with 16 bases sitting between them. CDR3 in amino acids: CSAGQGLRAEAFF. The CDR3 DNA is TGCAGTGCTGGGCAGGGGTTAAGGGCTGAAGCTTTCTTT.

This clonotype came up a few times. The rearrangement links TRBV11-1 to TRBJ2-5; D is perhaps TRBD2 (5 bases). Between the trimmed V and J ends, which lost 0 bases and 5 bases, there was a span of 13 bases. CDR3 size: 15 residues. Germline CDR1 reads SGHAT; CDR2 reads FQDESV (reference sequence). This chain's CDR3 is CASSLARGSWETQYF. CDR3 bases: TGTGCCAGCAGCTTAGCGCGAGGGAGTTGGGAGACCCAGTACTTC.

The table lists this clonotype with a few counts. V gene TRBV12-3 or TRBV12-4 combines with J gene TRBJ2-1, with TRBD2 matching 7 bases. This CDR3 is 14 amino acids long. The trim removed 1 base at V and 8 bases at J, leaving 5 bases unmatched. CDR3 residues: CASSLGLAGYEQFF. The CDR3 bases are TGTGCCAGCAGTTTAGGACTAGCCGGCTATGAGCAGTTCTTC.

The chain uses TRBV20-1 and TRBJ1-6; D perhaps matches TRBD1 (6 bases). The CDR3 has 14 residues. The germline V gene has CDR1 DFQATT and CDR2 SNEGSKA (reference sequence). The V and J ends lost 6 bases and 3 bases respectively, with 12 bases between them. CDR3 amino acids: CSAPNRVYNSPLHF. CDR3 coding DNA: TGCAGTGCACCCAACAGGGTCTATAATTCACCCCTCCACTTT.

This clonotype appeared a few times. The gene calls are TRBV7-2 and TRBJ1-2, with 9 bases that match TRBD1. Per the germline V gene, CDR1 is SGHTA and CDR2 is FQGNSA. V lost 4 bases to trimming and J lost 4 bases; unmatched junction nucleotides: 4. There are 14 residues in the CDR3. The CDR3 sequence: CASSSDRGPYGYTF. DNA of the CDR3: TGTGCCAGCAGCTCGGACAGGGGACCCTATGGCTACACCTTC.

In this sample, this clonotype turned up a few times. V is TRBV10-3 and J is TRBJ2-7, with 8 bases matching TRBD1. The CDR3 contains 14 residues. Germline assignment: CDR1 ENHRY and CDR2 SYGVKD. The J segment lost 0 bases and the V segment lost 8 bases, leaving 6 bases of the junction unmatched. CDR3 loop: CAISRTGTSYEQYF. CDR3 coding DNA: TGTGCCATCTCCCGGACAGGGACCTCCTACGAGCAGTACTTC.

This clonotype showed up just a few times. The chain uses TRBV10-2 and TRBJ2-3; 7 nucleotides align to TRBD2. J was trimmed by 3 bases and V by 0 bases; bases with no gene match: 6. CDR1 and CDR2 from the germline V gene are WSHSY and SAAADI. CDR3 length equals 16 residues. The CDR3 bases are TGCGCCAGCAGTGAGTCGTCGGCGGGGGTTACAGATACGCAGTATTTT. Translating gives CASSESSAGVTDTQYF.

This clonotype showed up many times. The chain is built from TRBV4-3 and TRBJ2-1; 9 positions match TRBD2. The germline CDR1 and CDR2 sequences are LGHNA and YSLEER. V trimming: 0 bases; J trimming: 0 bases; junction bases outside the gene matches: 15. This CDR3 comprises 21 residues. The CDR3 protein is CASSQDLLSSGRTGSYNEQFF. The DNA for the CDR3 is TGCGCCAGCAGCCAAGATCTATTAAGTAGCGGGAGAACCGGCTCCTACAATGAGCAGTTCTTC.

The DNA of the CDR3 is TGTGCCAGTAGTATAGCCCGCGGCACTGAAGCTTTCTTT. Translation: CASSIARGTEAFF. The V call is TRBV19, the J call TRBJ1-1; D gene ambiguous. In germline, CDR1 is LNHDA, CDR2 SQIVND (reference sequence). The CDR3 totals 13 residues. V lost 1 base to trimming and J lost 4 bases, with 7 bases between them.

This clonotype was seen a handful of times. V usage is TRBV2 and J usage is TRBJ2-4, with 8 bases aligning to TRBD1. Trimming took 1 base from V and 3 from J; bases not matched to a gene: 11. Germline assignment: CDR1 SNHLY and CDR2 FYNNEI. The CDR3 consists of 18 residues. Here the CDR3 reads CASSEVRLGQGGKNIQYF. The CDR3 region has the DNA TGTGCCAGCAGTGAAGTGCGTCTCGGACAGGGAGGCAAAAACATTCAGTACTTC.

This clonotype was picked up a small number of times. V and J are TRBV29-1 and TRBJ2-3; D gene uncertain. The CDR3 is made up of 11 amino acids. Germline V gives CDR1 SQVTM, CDR2 ANQGSEA. V lost 4 bases and J 3 bases, leaving 5 bases between the germline ends. CDR3 amino acids: CSVVNTDTQYF. DNA of the CDR3: TGCAGCGTTGTCAATACAGATACGCAGTATTTT.

In this sample, this clonotype turned up a few times. V is TRBV6-5 and J is TRBJ1-2; TRBD1 aligns across 9 bases. Germline V gene data show CDR1 as MNHEY and CDR2 as SVGAGI. Losses at the gene ends were 1 base for V and 6 bases for J; bases not matched to a gene: 3. The CDR3 has 14 amino acids. The CDR3 loop is CASSYLGQGDGYTF. CDR3 DNA sequence: TGTGCCAGCAGTTACTTGGGACAGGGTGATGGCTACACCTTC.

CDR3 in DNA: TGTGCCAGCAGCCAGGGGTATCGGGGTGTAGAGCAGTACTTC. This encodes CASSQGYRGVEQYF. The chain recombines TRBV7-9 with TRBJ2-7, with D possibly being TRBD1 (6 bases). CDR1 and CDR2 (germline): SEHNR, FQNEAQ (reference sequence). V lost 5 bases, J lost 7 bases, and 18 bases lay in between. The CDR3 is 14 residues long.

The rearrangement links TRBV30 to TRBJ1-4; weak D call: TRBD1 (6 bases). The germline V gene encodes CDR1 GTSNPN and CDR2 SVGIG (reference sequence). The CDR3 extends over 16 amino acids. Deletions cut 2 bases from V and 7 bases from J, with 20 bases between. CDR3 sequence: CAWSNKTGRQSEKLFF. Here the CDR3 DNA reads TGTGCCTGGAGTAATAAAACAGGGAGGCAAAGTGAAAAACTGTTTTTT.

The chain has TRBV9 and TRBJ1-1; D ambiguous. V lost 4 bases, J lost 4 bases, and 14 bases lay in between. Germline lookup yields CDR1 SGDLS and CDR2 YYNGEE. The CDR3 loop spans 14 amino acids. CDR3: CASSSNGVGTEAFF. Written as DNA, the CDR3 is TGTGCCAGCAGCTCCAACGGGGTTGGCACTGAAGCTTTCTTT. The variable domain in full, completed from reference TRBV9 and TRBJ1-1, reads DSGVTQTPKHLITATGQRVTLRCSPRSGDLSVYWYQQSLDQGLQFLIQYYNGEERAKGNILERFSAQQFPDLHSELNLSSLELGDSALYFCASSSNGVGTEAFFGQGTRLTVV.

This chain links TRBV20-1 with TRBJ2-3; tentatively, D is TRBD1 or TRBD2 (6 bases each). V lost 6 bases and J 4 bases, leaving 14 bases between the germline ends. The germline V gene has CDR1 DFQATT and CDR2 SNEGSKA (reference sequence). The CDR3 is 13 amino acids. This CDR3 reads CSAQVGGADTQYF. CDR3 coding DNA: TGCAGTGCCCAGGTGGGGGGCGCAGATACGCAGTATTTT.

This clonotype was counted only a few times. V is TRBV12-3 or TRBV12-4 and J is TRBJ2-7; unclear D gene. The CDR3 runs 13 residues. V lost 7 bases and J 0 bases, leaving 10 bases between the germline ends. As DNA, the CDR3 is TGTGCCAGCACCCTGGACGCCTCCTACGAGCAGTACTTC. Translating it yields CASTLDASYEQYF.